These 8 T cell receptor beta chains were all obtained from the same sample, sequenced in a study of T-cell reconstitution after alpha-beta-depleted transplantation in children. Construction of the TCRbeta library involved unique molecular identifiers. TCRdb re-derived calls from the PCR reads in MiXCR, one entry per CDR3 protein. Seen here are some 400,000 distinct CDR3 sequences, over 20% observed once, and the top ten hold 3.5% to 4%. The sequencing here drew on PBMCs from the stem cell graft donor, taken from the stem cell graft. All receptors derive from a human donor who donated a stem cell graft to a child with acute myeloid leukemia.

This clonotype was observed at least ten times. The chain combines TRBV4-3 with TRBJ1-1; D gene ambiguous. Germline CDR1 reads LGHNA; CDR2 reads YSLEER. The CDR3 length is 12 residues. V was pared by 5 bases and J by 4 bases, with 8 bases between. The CDR3 protein is CASSGVGTEAFF. The CDR3 DNA reads as TGCGCCAGCAGCGGAGTCGGCACTGAAGCTTTCTTT.

This sequence joins TRBV6-1 and TRBJ2-1, with 7 bases matching TRBD1. Losses at the gene ends were 6 bases for V and 0 bases for J; bases not matched to a gene: 5. Germline V gene sequence: CDR1 MNHNS, CDR2 SASEGT. The CDR3 is 15 residues long. CDR3 nucleotides: TGTGCCAGCAGAACCGACAGGGACTCCTACAATGAGCAGTTCTTC. Translating gives CASRTDRDSYNEQFF.

V is TRBV5-1 and J is TRBJ2-1, with TRBD2 identical over 7 bases. The V gene's germline CDR1 is SGHRS and CDR2 YFSETQ. The CDR3 totals 16 residues. The V and J ends lost 0 bases and 4 bases, in that order; junction bases with no gene match: 7. This CDR3 is CASSLAGREPYNEQFF. The DNA for the CDR3 is TGCGCCAGCAGCTTGGCCGGGCGGGAGCCGTACAATGAGCAGTTCTTC.

This clonotype was observed a handful of times. J is TRBJ2-2 and V is TRBV7-2, with D maybe TRBD1 (6 bases). Trimming took 5 bases from V and 0 from J, leaving 10 bases between them. CDR1 SGHTA and CDR2 FQGNSA come from the germline V gene. The CDR3 spans 15 residues. The CDR3 DNA reads as TGTGCCAGCAGCCTTGACAGGACGAACACCGGGGAGCTGTTTTTT. It codes for CASSLDRTNTGELFF.

This clonotype was seen more than once but under ten times. The rearrangement links TRBV12-3 or TRBV12-4 to TRBJ1-6; TRBD1 is a possible D gene (6 bases). The V gene lost 6 bases and the J gene lost 6 bases, with 12 bases spanning the gap. The CDR3 has 14 residues. The CDR3 DNA is TGTGCCAGCAGGCACAGGGCGGGTAATTCACCCCTCCACTTT. Encoded protein: CASRHRAGNSPLHF.

This rearrangement joins TRBV28 to TRBJ1-5; D might be TRBD1 (5 bases). CDR3 length equals 16 residues. The germline V gene encodes CDR1 MDHEN and CDR2 SYDVKM. V was trimmed by 2 bases and J by 6 bases, leaving 17 bases between them. As DNA, the CDR3 is TGTGCCAGCAGTTTAGGGGGGAGGGGAAGAGGTCAGCCCCAGCATTTT. Its protein product is CASSLGGRGRGQPQHF.

J is TRBJ2-1 and V is TRBV11-2; 8 positions agree with TRBD2. The CDR3 is 15 amino acids. Trimming cost V 5 bases and J 3 bases; bases outside gene matches: 6. The germline gives CDR1 SGHAT, CDR2 FQNNGV. CDR3 coding DNA: TGTGCCAGCAGCCCCGGGACTAGGGTCTACAATGAGCAGTTCTTC. This gives the protein CASSPGTRVYNEQFF. The whole variable domain, filled in from reference TRBV11-2 and TRBJ2-1, reads EAGVAQSPRYKIIEKRQSVAFWCNPISGHATLYWYQQILGQGPKLLIQFQNNGVVDDSQLPKDRFSAERLKGVDSTLKIQPAKLEDSAVYLCASSPGTRVYNEQFFGPGTRLTVL.

This clonotype occurred many times. V gene TRBV15 combines with J gene TRBJ2-7; D remains ambiguous. The V and J ends lost 3 bases and 3 bases respectively, with 6 bases between them. Germline values: CDR1 LNHNV, CDR2 YYDKDF (reference sequence). The CDR3 is made up of 12 amino acids. DNA of the CDR3: TGTGCCACCAGCAGGGACGGCTACGAGCAGTACTTC. Translated, it gives CATSRDGYEQYF. Filled out from reference TRBV15 and TRBJ2-7, the complete variable domain reads DAMVIQNPRYQVTQFGKPVTLSCSQTLNHNVMYWYQQKSSQAPKLLFHYYDKDFNNEADTPDNFQSRRPNTSFCFLDIRSPGLGDTAMYLCATSRDGYEQYFGPGTRLTVT.